A selection of T cell receptor beta chains follows, all from one sample in a study of T cell responses to AZD1222 COVID-19 vaccine. The repertoire was sequenced with immunoSEQ multiplex PCR; TCRdb's copy has only in-frame clones and lacks some. The sample has fewer than 120,000 clones, nearly 90% seen once; the top ten hold around 3.3%. The sample consisted of peripheral blood, taken on day 0 of AZD1222 vaccination. The receptors shown here come from an adult in good health. The CDR3 runs from the conserved cysteine through the conserved F or W. Each record gives: V gene, J gene, CDR3 protein.

V: TRBV28; J: TRBJ1-1; CDR3: CASSFVRMNTEAFF
V: TRBV28; J: TRBJ2-2; CDR3: CASSLGGGPTQPGELFF
V: TRBV5-1; J: TRBJ1-4; CDR3: CASSLEGGKLFF
V: TRBV5-6; J: TRBJ1-2; CDR3: CASSGSGTGANYGYTF
V: TRBV19; J: TRBJ1-5; CDR3: CASSIVQVKDQPQHF
V: TRBV5-1; J: TRBJ2-1; CDR3: CASSLAVPGLAAYNEQFF
V: TRBV29-1; J: TRBJ1-1; CDR3: CSVEGDRDTEAFF
V: TRBV5-1; J: TRBJ2-2; CDR3: CASSLSQIGTGELFF
V: TRBV9; J: TRBJ1-5; CDR3: CASSFSGARDQPQHF
V: TRBV12-3/TRBV12-4; J: TRBJ1-6; CDR3: CASSPSNNSPLHF
V: TRBV21-1; J: TRBJ2-1; CDR3: CASSRGGAFGSYNEQFF
V: TRBV5-1; J: TRBJ1-4; CDR3: CASSSGHGNEKLFF
V: TRBV28; J: TRBJ1-3; CDR3: CASSSFRQGVLSGNTIYF
V: TRBV28; J: TRBJ2-7; CDR3: CASSPGGGRRNEQYF
V: TRBV7-9; J: TRBJ2-2; CDR3: CASSLWGGAELFF
V: TRBV14; J: TRBJ2-1; CDR3: CASSQPYVRTYNEQFF
V: TRBV28; J: TRBJ2-1; CDR3: CASTDKRGLYNEQFF
V: TRBV7-3; J: TRBJ1-1; CDR3: CASSLNGGSTEAFF
V: TRBV18; J: TRBJ1-4; CDR3: CASSATTGEGSEEKLFF
V: TRBV30; J: TRBJ1-4; CDR3: CAWSLGPTEKLFF
V: TRBV2; J: TRBJ2-2; CDR3: CASSVWQPGTGELFF
V: TRBV5-1; J: TRBJ1-2; CDR3: CASSLQENYGYTF
V: TRBV15; J: TRBJ2-3; CDR3: CATTPRRADTQYF
V: TRBV5-6; J: TRBJ2-7; CDR3: CASSAYYEQYF
V: TRBV30; J: TRBJ2-2; CDR3: CAWSWSELNTGELFF
V: TRBV30; J: TRBJ1-3; CDR3: CAWRRDRFSGNTIYF
V: TRBV9; J: TRBJ1-4; CDR3: CASSVRTGENEKLFF
V: TRBV6-6; J: TRBJ1-3; CDR3: CASSKFLASGNTIYF
V: TRBV9; J: TRBJ2-7; CDR3: CASSQQDYAYEQYF
V: TRBV15; J: TRBJ1-4; CDR3: CATSKRTKSTNEKLFF
V: TRBV28; J: TRBJ1-5; CDR3: CASSQRTGYQPQHF
V: TRBV5-1; J: TRBJ2-2; CDR3: CASSSGPLGDTGELFF
V: TRBV24-1; J: TRBJ2-3; CDR3: CATSDTGTSGSYTQYF
V: TRBV19; J: TRBJ1-5; CDR3: CASSISQGTKPQHF
V: TRBV5-4; J: TRBJ2-7; CDR3: CASSLGGYEQYF
V: TRBV28; J: TRBJ1-6; CDR3: CASSPRVGPTSPLHF
V: TRBV5-4; J: TRBJ2-5; CDR3: CASSSGGTELLQETQYF
V: TRBV28; J: TRBJ1-2; CDR3: CASSYDPNGYTF
V: TRBV21-1; J: TRBJ2-7; CDR3: CASSEASGTPYEQYF
V: TRBV5-1; J: TRBJ2-2; CDR3: CASSWRPGLASPNTGELFF
V: TRBV25-1; J: TRBJ2-7; CDR3: CASSDFGGYLGSYEQYF
V: TRBV7-5; J: TRBJ1-4; CDR3: CARSLGGTGHEKLFF
V: TRBV29-1; J: TRBJ1-2; CDR3: CSVARQGGGYTF
V: TRBV18; J: TRBJ2-7; CDR3: CASSLRQGVYEQYF
V: TRBV14; J: TRBJ2-3; CDR3: CASSQTSLDTQYF
V: TRBV19; J: TRBJ2-7; CDR3: CASSSQKGPLGQYF
V: TRBV7-9; J: TRBJ2-7; CDR3: CASSSGDSREQYF
V: TRBV6-5; J: TRBJ2-7; CDR3: CASSEVHEQYF
V: TRBV5-6; J: TRBJ2-3; CDR3: CASSLKRVTDTQYF